What follows describes a single T cell receptor beta chain. Its target is unknown. The sample belongs to a study of vaccination effects on CD4 cells after COVID-19. Whole-study context: Researchers obtained post-vaccine samples at a median of 72 days past the second dose.

CDR1 and CDR2 (germline): MNHEY, SVGAGI. CDR3 length: 14 amino acids. With V trimmed by 7 bases and J by 1 base, 3 bases remained unmatched. Clones were read by immunoSEQ multiplex PCR, and TCRdb kept only the in-frame ones, dropping some. The sample has tens of thousands of clones; around 67% are singletons. Viral peptide pool expansion of antigen-specific CD4+ T cells preceded sequencing in the ViraFEST assay. Culture lasted 10 days before CD4+ T cell isolation. All study participants received two doses of BNT162b2 or mRNA-1273 vaccine. Points from the study as a whole: Healthy vaccinees' vaccine-induced clones included only 1 of 255 that recognized common cold coronaviruses.

The input for sequencing was CD4+ T cells from PBMCs cultured with HCoV-229E spike peptides, taken after COVID-19 vaccination. This clonotype originated in a human donor who received a COVID-19 vaccine. The rearrangement joins TRBV6-5 to TRBJ1-5; 8 nucleotides agree with TRBD1. CDR3 sequence reads: CASMGQASNQPQHF. The CDR3 nucleotides read TGTGCCAGCATGGGACAGGCGAGCAATCAGCCCCAGCATTTT.